The sequence of this T cell receptor (beta chain) was determined in a study of molecular identifiers for immune sequencing clone quantification. A word on this clonotype: Its antigen is not known.

Study outcomes and limitations: Same-barcode identical TCR molecules could make highly expanded clones look smaller than they are.

Previously described methods and listed TCR primers produced bulk TCR libraries. TCRdb redid the calling of the PCR reads with MiXCR, one entry per CDR3 protein. The sample shows over 550,000 distinct CDR3 sequences, about 25% of them seen only once. The TCR sequence derives from a human donor in good health. Some libraries in this study had Jurkat cell RNA spiked in. Sequenced input: naive CD8+ T cells from blood, with Jurkat cell RNA spiked in. As for subset: FACS-sorted CD8+CD4-CCR7+CD45RA+ naive T cells.

The CDR3 reads CASSLRAAHEQYF. Here the CDR3 DNA reads TGTGCCAGCAGCCTTAGGGCAGCCCACGAGCAGTACTTC. The V call is TRBV13, the J call TRBJ2-7, with unresolved D. Germline V gene sequence: CDR1 PRHDT, CDR2 FYEKMQ (reference sequence). The V gene lost 5 bases and the J gene lost 5 bases, with 13 bases spanning the gap. CDR3 size: 13 residues.